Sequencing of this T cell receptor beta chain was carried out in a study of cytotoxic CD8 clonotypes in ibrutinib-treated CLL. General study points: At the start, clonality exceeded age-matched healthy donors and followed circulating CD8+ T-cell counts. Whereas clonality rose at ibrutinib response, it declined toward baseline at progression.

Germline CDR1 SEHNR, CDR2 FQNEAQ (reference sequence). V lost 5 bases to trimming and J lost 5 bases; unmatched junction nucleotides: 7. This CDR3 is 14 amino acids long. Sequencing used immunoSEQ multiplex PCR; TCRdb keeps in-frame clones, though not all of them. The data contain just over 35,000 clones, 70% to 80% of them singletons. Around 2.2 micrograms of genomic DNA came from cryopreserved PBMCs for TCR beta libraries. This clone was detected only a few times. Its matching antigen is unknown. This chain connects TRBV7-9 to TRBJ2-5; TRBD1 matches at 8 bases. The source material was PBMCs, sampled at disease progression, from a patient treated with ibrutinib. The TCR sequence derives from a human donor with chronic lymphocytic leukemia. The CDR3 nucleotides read TGTGCCAGCAGCCACGGACAGGGCGGGGAGACCCAGTACTTC. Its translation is CASSHGQGGETQYF.